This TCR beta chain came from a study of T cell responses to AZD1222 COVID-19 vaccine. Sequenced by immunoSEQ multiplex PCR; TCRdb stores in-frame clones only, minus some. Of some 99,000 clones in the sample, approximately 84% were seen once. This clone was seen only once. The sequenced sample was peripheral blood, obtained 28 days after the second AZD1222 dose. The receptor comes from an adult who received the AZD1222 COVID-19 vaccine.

The CDR3 nucleotides read TGTGCCAGCAGCTTGCGGACAGGGACTTCCTACGAGCAGTACTTC. Translating gives CASSLRTGTSYEQYF. V is TRBV7-9 and J is TRBJ2-7; 8 nucleotides line up with TRBD1. V gave up 3 bases and J gave up 1 base; unmatched junction bases: 5. CDR3 length: 15 residues. In germline, CDR1 is SEHNR, CDR2 FQNEAQ (reference sequence).